This T cell receptor beta chain is from a study of identical twins. Germline lookup yields CDR1 SGHTA and CDR2 FQGNSA. V dropped 2 bases and J dropped 0 bases, with 11 bases sitting between them. CDR3 length: 17 residues. Whole-study findings and limits: Sequences that were out-of-frame, alpha and twin-shared displayed an excess of low generation probability. One should note that invariant MAIT and iNKT cells could partly confound zero-insertion analyses.

A remark on this clonotype: The target antigen is unknown.

MiXCR was run by TCRdb on the 5' RACE reads, yielding one entry per CDR3 protein. The sample lists about 220,000 distinct CDR3 sequences, approximately 9% occurring once. The chain combines TRBV7-2 with TRBJ2-6; D gene uncertain. The TCR originated in a woman aged 18 to 35 in good health. The sample taken for sequencing was memory (CD45RO+) T cells sorted from blood. The CDR3 protein is CASSLLAGTSGANVLTF. Here the CDR3 DNA reads TGTGCCAGCAGCTTACTGGCCGGCACCTCTGGGGCCAACGTCCTGACTTTC.